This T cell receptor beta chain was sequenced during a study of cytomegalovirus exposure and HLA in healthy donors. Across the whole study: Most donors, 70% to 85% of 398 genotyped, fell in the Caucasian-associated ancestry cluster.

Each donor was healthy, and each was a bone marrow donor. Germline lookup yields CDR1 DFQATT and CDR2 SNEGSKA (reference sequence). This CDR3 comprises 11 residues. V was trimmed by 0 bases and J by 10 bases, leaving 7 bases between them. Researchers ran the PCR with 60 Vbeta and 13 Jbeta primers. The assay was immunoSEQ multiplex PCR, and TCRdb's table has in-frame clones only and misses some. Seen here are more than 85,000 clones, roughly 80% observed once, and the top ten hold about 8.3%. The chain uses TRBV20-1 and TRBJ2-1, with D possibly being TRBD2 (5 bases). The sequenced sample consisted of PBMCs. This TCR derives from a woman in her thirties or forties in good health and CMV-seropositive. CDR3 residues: CSARDSGEQFF. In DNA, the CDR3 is TGCAGTGCTAGAGATTCGGGGGAGCAGTTCTTC.